The present TCR beta chain was sequenced within a study of response to subunit inactivated influenza vaccine. TCRdb used MiXCR to reprocess the RT-PCR reads, holding one entry per CDR3 protein. Of about 520,000 distinct CDR3 sequences in the sample, about 25% are singletons; the top ten hold approximately 2%. Sequences were derived from CD4+ T cells sorted from PBMCs, sampled roughly 5 days after vaccination. The TCR originated in a man between 50 and 59 years old who received an inactivated influenza vaccine.

The CDR3 DNA reads as TGTGCCAGCAGCTTGATGACAGGGGGCTCCTATAATTCACCCCTCCACTTT. This encodes CASSLMTGGSYNSPLHF. This rearrangement joins TRBV5-5 to TRBJ1-6; 9 positions match TRBD1. CDR1 is SGHKS, CDR2 YYEKEE, per germline (reference sequence). The CDR3 consists of 17 residues. V trimming: 1 base; J trimming: 0 bases; junction bases outside the gene matches: 2.